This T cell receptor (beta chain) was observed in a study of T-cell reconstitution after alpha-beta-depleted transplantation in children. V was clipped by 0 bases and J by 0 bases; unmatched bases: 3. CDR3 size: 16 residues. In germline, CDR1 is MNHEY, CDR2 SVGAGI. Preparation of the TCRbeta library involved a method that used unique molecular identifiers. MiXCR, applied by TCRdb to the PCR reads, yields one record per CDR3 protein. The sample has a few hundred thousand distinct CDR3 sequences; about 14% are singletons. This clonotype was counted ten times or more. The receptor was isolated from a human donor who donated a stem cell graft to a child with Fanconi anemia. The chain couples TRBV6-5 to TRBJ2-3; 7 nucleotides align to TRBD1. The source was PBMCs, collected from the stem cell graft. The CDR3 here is CASSYSTGISTDTQYF. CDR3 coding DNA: TGTGCCAGCAGTTACTCGACAGGGATAAGCACAGATACGCAGTATTTT.